A single sample gave rise to the 9 T cell receptor beta chains below, sequenced in a study of T cell responses to AZD1222 COVID-19 vaccine. Sequenced by immunoSEQ multiplex PCR; TCRdb stores in-frame clones only, minus some. The profile shows about 140,000 clones, around 87% of them singletons. Sequences were derived from peripheral blood, sampled on day 0 of AZD1222 vaccination. The receptors derive from an adult in good health.

This clone appeared a single time. The chain combines TRBV10-3 with TRBJ2-1; 9 bases align to TRBD2. Trimming cost V 2 bases and J 4 bases; bases outside gene matches: 0. CDR1 and CDR2 (germline): ENHRY, SYGVKD. This CDR3 region has 14 residues. The DNA of the CDR3 is TGTGCCATCAGTGAGAGCGGGAGGTACAATGAGCAGTTCTTC. This sequence encodes CAISESGRYNEQFF.

The chain joins TRBV4-1 to TRBJ2-6; TRBD1 is a possible D gene (7 bases). V was pared by 0 bases and J by 0 bases, with 18 bases between. CDR1 is MGHRA, CDR2 YSYEKL, per germline. CDR3 length equals 20 residues. CDR3 sequence reads: CASSQDPIQGGLSGANVLTF. DNA of the CDR3: TGCGCCAGCAGCCAAGATCCGATTCAGGGGGGCCTCTCTGGGGCCAACGTCCTGACTTTC.

V and J are TRBV7-8 and TRBJ2-2; D might be TRBD1 (6 bases). The CDR3 has 15 amino acids. Germline loops: CDR1 SGHVS, CDR2 FQNEAQ. The V and J ends lost 7 bases and 6 bases respectively, with 18 bases between them. CDR3: CASIKNRDWAGELFF. In nucleotides, the CDR3 is TGTGCCAGCATCAAAAACAGGGATTGGGCCGGGGAGCTGTTTTTT.

The chain recombines TRBV3-1 (or the pseudogene TRBV3-2) with TRBJ2-7; 12 positions match TRBD2. Germline trimming cut 5 bases from V and 2 bases from J; bases unmatched to any gene: 4. The CDR3 loop spans 15 amino acids. Germline-derived CDR1 and CDR2 are LGHDT and YNNKEL (reference sequence). This chain's CDR3 is CASSVLAGGPYEQYF. CDR3 DNA: TGTGCCAGCAGCGTACTAGCGGGGGGTCCCTACGAGCAGTACTTC.

This clone was detected a few times. The chain joins TRBV25-1 to TRBJ1-4, with a tentative D call TRBD1 (5 bases). CDR3 size: 15 residues. Per germline, CDR1 MGHDK and CDR2 SYGVNS. The V gene lost 4 bases and the J gene lost 10 bases, with 19 bases spanning the gap. The CDR3 DNA is TGTGCCAGCAGTGCCGCACAGGCGGGTCCGGGAAAACTGTTTTTT. Protein product: CASSAAQAGPGKLFF. The whole variable domain, remainder taken from reference TRBV25-1 and TRBJ1-4, is EADIYQTPRYLVIGTGKKITLECSQTMGHDKMYWYQQDPGMELHLIHYSYGVNSTEKGDLSSESTVSRIRTEHFPLTLESARPSHTSQYLCASSAAQAGPGKLFFGSGTQLSVL.

This clone came up once. The V gene is TRBV19, the J gene TRBJ2-1; possible D gene TRBD2, 7 bases. The CDR3 spans 15 residues. Germline loops: CDR1 LNHDA, CDR2 SQIVND (reference sequence). Trimming took 5 bases from V and 1 from J, leaving 12 bases between them. CDR3 bases: TGTGCCAGTAGTGGGAGGGGGTGGTCCTACAATGAGCAGTTCTTC. Translating gives CASSGRGWSYNEQFF.

This clone came up a few times. The chain has TRBV5-5 and TRBJ1-5; no definite D call. CDR3 size: 15 residues. Trimming left V 1 base short and J 0 bases short, with 8 bases between. Germline lookup yields CDR1 SGHKS and CDR2 YYEKEE (reference sequence). Written as DNA, the CDR3 is TGTGCCAGCAGCTTGACGGATGATAGCAATCAGCCCCAGCATTTT. It translates to CASSLTDDSNQPQHF.

V gene TRBV28 combines with J gene TRBJ1-5, with D tentatively TRBD1 (5 bases). This CDR3 is built from 17 residues. Germline V gene data show CDR1 as MDHEN and CDR2 as SYDVKM. V was shortened by 6 bases and J by 3 bases, with 21 bases between the two germline ends. The DNA for the CDR3 is TGTGCCAGCAGCTCCATGGACACAACGCGACTCAATCAGCCCCAGCATTTT. Protein sequence: CASSSMDTTRLNQPQHF. Combining the CDR3 with reference TRBV28 and TRBJ1-5 gives the whole variable domain DVKVTQSSRYLVKRTGEKVFLECVQDMDHENMFWYRQDPGLGLRLIYFSYDVKMKEKGDIPEGYSVSREKKERFSLILESASTNQTSMYLCASSSMDTTRLNQPQHFGDGTRLSIL.

J is TRBJ2-5 and V is TRBV7-2; D unresolved. The length of the CDR3 is 17 residues. Germline V gene lookup returns CDR1 SGHTA and CDR2 FQGNSA. The V and J ends lost 0 bases and 1 base respectively, with 15 bases between them. The CDR3 DNA reads as TGTGCCAGCAGCTTAGCGCGGTGGGATCGACTCCAAGAGACCCAGTACTTC. It specifies CASSLARWDRLQETQYF.